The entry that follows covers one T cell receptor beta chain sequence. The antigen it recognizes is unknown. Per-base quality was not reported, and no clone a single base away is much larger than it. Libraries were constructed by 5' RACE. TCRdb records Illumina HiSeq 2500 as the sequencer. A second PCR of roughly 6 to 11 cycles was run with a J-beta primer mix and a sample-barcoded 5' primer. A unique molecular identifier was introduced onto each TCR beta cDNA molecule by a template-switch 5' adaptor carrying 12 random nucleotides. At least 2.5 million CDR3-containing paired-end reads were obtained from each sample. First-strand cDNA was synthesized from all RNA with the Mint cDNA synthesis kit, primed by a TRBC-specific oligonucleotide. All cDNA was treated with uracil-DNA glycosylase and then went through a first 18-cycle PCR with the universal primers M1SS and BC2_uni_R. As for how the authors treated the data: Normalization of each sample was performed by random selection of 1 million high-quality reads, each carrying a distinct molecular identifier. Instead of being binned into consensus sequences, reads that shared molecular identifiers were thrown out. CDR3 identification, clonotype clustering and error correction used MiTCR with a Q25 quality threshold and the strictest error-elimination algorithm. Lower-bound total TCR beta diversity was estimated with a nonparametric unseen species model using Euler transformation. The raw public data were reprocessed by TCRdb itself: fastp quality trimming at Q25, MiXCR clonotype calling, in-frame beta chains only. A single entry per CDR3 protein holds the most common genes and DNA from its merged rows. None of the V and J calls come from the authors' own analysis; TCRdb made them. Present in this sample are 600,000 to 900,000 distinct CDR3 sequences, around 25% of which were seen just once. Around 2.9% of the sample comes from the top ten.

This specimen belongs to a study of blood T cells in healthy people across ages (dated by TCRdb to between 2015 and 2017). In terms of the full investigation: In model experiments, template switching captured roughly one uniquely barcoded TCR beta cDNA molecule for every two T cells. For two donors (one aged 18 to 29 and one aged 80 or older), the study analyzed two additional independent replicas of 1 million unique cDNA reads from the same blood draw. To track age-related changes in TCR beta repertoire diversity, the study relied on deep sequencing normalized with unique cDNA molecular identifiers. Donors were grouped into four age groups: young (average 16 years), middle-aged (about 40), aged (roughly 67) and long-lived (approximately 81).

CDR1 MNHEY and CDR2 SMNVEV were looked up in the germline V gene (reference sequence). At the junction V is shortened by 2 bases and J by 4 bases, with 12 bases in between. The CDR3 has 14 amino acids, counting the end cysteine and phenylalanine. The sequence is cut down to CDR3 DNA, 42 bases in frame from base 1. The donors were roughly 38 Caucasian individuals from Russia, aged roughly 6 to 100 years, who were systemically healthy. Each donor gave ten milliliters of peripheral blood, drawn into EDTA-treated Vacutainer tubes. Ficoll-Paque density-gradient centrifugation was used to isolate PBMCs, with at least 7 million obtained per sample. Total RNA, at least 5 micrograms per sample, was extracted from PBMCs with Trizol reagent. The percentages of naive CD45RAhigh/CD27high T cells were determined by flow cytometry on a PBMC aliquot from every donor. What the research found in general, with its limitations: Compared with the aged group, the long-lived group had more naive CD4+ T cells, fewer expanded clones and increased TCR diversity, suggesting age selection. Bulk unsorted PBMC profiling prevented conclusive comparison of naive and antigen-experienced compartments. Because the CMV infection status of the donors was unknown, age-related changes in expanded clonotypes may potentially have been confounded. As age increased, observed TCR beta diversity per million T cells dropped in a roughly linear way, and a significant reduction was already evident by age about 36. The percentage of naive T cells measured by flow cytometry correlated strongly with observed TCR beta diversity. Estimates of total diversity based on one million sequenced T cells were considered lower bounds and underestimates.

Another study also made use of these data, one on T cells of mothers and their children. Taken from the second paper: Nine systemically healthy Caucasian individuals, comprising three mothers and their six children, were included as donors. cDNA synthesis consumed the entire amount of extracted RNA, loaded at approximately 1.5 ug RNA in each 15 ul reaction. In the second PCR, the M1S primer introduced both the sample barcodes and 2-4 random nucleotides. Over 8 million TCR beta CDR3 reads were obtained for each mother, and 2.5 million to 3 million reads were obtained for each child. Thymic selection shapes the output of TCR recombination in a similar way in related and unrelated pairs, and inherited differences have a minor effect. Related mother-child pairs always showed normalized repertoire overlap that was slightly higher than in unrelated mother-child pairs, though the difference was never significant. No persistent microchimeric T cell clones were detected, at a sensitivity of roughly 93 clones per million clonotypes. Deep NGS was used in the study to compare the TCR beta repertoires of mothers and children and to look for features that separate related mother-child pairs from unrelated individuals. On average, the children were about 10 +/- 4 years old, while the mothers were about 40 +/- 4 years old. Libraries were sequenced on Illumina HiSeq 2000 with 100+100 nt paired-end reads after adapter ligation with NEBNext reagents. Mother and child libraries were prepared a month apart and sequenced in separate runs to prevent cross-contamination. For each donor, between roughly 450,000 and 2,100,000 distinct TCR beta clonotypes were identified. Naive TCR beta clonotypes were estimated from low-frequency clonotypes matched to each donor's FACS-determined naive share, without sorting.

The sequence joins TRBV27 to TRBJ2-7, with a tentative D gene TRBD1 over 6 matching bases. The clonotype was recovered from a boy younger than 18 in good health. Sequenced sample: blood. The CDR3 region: CASSLRGQKYEQYF. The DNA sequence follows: TGTGCCAGCAGTTTAAGGGGACAAAAATACGAGCAGTACTTC.